This T cell receptor beta chain was recovered during a study of T cells in Graves' hyperthyroidism and ophthalmopathy. CDR1 and CDR2 from the germline V gene are SNHLY and FYNNEI. There are 12 residues in the CDR3. Trimming cost V 8 bases and J 6 bases; bases outside gene matches: 5. Uncontrolled infection, other autoimmune disease, pregnancy or lactation led to exclusion. Diagnoses used clinical symptoms, serum thyroxine and TRAb, thyroid ultrasound and orbital computed tomography. The investigators amplified TCR beta CDR3 regions from RNA transcripts. Carried out on the TCR CDR3, a first-round RT-PCR used the HTBI primer set. TCRdb reprocessed the multiplex PCR reads with MiXCR, giving one entry per CDR3 protein. This repertoire shows fewer than 350,000 distinct CDR3 sequences, roughly 18% found once; its top ten account for around 15%. This clonotype has a count of ten or more.

Sequenced: blood. The chain combines TRBV2 with TRBJ2-7, with TRBD1 matching over 9 bases. The receptor's source is a woman between 40 and 55 years old with Graves' ophthalmopathy. The CDR3 DNA is TGTGCCAGCCGACAGGGGGTTAGCGAGCAGTACTTC. Its protein product is CASRQGVSEQYF. The entire variable domain, with the rest obtained from reference TRBV2 and TRBJ2-7, is as follows: EPEVTQTPSHQVTQMGQEVILRCVPISNHLYFYWYRQILGQKVEFLVSFYNNEISEKSEIFDDQFSVERPDGSNFTLKIRSTKLEDSAMYFCASRQGVSEQYFGPGTRLTVT.